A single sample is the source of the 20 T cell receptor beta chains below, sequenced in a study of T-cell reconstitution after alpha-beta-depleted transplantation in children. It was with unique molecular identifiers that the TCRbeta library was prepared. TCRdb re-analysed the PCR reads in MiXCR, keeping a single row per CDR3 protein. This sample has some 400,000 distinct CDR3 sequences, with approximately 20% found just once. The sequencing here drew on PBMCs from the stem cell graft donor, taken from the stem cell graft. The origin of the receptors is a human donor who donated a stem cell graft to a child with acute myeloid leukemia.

The CDR3, as DNA: TGTGCCAGCAGTCTGCGGACTAGCGGGAGTGTTCAAGAGACCCAGTACTTC. This sequence encodes CASSLRTSGSVQETQYF. The chain links TRBV6-2 or TRBV6-3 to TRBJ2-5; 13 nucleotides line up with TRBD2. Trimming cost V 5 bases and J 2 bases; bases outside gene matches: 8. This CDR3 region has 17 residues. The V gene's germline CDR1 is MNHEY and CDR2 SVGEGT.

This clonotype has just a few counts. CDR3 amino acids: CASSLYQTGARDEQYF. CDR3 coding DNA: TGCGCCAGCAGCTTGTACCAGACAGGGGCGCGGGACGAGCAGTACTTC. The chain is built from TRBV5-1 and TRBJ2-7; 8 bases fit TRBD1. J lost 5 bases, V lost 1 base, and 11 bases had no gene match. The CDR3 has 16 residues. Germline CDR1 and CDR2: SGHRS and YFSETQ. The full variable domain, completed using reference TRBV5-1 and TRBJ2-7, is KAGVTQTPRYLIKTRGQQVTLSCSPISGHRSVSWYQQTPGQGLQFLFEYFSETQRNKGNFPGRFSGRQFSNSRSEMNVSTLELGDSALYLCASSLYQTGARDEQYFGPGTRLTVT.

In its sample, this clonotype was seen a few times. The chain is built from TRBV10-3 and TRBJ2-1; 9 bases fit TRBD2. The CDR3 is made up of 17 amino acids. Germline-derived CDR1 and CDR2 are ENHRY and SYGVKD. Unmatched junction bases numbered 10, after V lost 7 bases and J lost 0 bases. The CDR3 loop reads CAITQGGSGSSYNEQFF. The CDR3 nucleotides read TGTGCCATCACTCAGGGTGGTAGCGGGAGCTCCTACAATGAGCAGTTCTTC.

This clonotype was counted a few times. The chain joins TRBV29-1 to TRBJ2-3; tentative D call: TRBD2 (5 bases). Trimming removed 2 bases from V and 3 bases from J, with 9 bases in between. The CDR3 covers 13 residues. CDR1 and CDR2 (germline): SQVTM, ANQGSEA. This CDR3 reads CSVELWETDTQYF. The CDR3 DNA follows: TGCAGCGTTGAATTGTGGGAGACAGATACGCAGTATTTT.

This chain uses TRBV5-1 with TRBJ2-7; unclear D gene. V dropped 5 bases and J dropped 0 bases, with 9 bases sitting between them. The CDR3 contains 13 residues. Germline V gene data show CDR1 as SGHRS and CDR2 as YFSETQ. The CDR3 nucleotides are TGCGCCAGCAGGTCCGCAAGCTCCTACGAGCAGTACTTC. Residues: CASRSASSYEQYF. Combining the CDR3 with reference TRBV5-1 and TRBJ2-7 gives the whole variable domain KAGVTQTPRYLIKTRGQQVTLSCSPISGHRSVSWYQQTPGQGLQFLFEYFSETQRNKGNFPGRFSGRQFSNSRSEMNVSTLELGDSALYLCASRSASSYEQYFGPGTRLTVT.

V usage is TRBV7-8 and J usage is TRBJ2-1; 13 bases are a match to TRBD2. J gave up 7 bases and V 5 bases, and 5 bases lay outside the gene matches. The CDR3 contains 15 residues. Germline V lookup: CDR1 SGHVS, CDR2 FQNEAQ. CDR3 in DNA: TGTGCCAGCAGCAGGGGACTAGCGGGAATGAATGAGCAGTTCTTC. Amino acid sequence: CASSRGLAGMNEQFF.

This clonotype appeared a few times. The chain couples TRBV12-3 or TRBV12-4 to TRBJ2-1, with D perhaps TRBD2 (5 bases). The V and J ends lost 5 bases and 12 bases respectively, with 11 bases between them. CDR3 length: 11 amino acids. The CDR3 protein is CASSQRLPQFF. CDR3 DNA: TGTGCCAGCAGTCAAAGACTACCGCAGTTCTTC.

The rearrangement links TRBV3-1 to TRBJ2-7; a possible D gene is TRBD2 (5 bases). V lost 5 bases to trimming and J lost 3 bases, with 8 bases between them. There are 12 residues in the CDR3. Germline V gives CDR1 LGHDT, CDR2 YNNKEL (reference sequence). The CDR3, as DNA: TGTGCCAGCAGCTCCGACTACTACGAGCAGTACTTC. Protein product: CASSSDYYEQYF.

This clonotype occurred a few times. CDR3 loop: CASSRGTGGSTDTQYF. As DNA, the CDR3 is TGTGCCAGCAGCCGAGGGACAGGGGGAAGCACAGATACGCAGTATTTT. The V and J genes are TRBV13 and TRBJ2-3; 11 bases agree with TRBD1. The CDR3 spans 16 residues. The germline CDR1 and CDR2 sequences are PRHDT and FYEKMQ (reference sequence). The V gene end was trimmed by 5 bases and the J gene end by 0 bases; junction bases not matched to a gene: 4.

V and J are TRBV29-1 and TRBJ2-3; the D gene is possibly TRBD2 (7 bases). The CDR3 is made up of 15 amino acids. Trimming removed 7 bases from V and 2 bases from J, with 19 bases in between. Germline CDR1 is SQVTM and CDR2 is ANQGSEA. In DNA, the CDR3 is TGCAGCGCCCTGGCTAGGGGGGGGTTCACAGATACGCAGTATTTT. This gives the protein CSALARGGFTDTQYF.

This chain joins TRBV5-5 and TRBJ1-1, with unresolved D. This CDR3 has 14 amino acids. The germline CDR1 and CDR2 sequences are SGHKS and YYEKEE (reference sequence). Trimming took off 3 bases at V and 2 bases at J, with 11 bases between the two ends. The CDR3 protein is CASSSVGINTEAFF. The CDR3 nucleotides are TGTGCCAGCAGCTCCGTAGGAATTAACACTGAAGCTTTCTTT.

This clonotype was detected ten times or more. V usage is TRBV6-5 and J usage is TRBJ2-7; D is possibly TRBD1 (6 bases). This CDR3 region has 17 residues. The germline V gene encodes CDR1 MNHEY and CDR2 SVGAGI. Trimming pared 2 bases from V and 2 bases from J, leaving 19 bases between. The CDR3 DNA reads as TGTGCCAGCAGTTACAAGTATGACCCACAGGGAACCTACGAGCAGTACTTC. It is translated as CASSYKYDPQGTYEQYF.

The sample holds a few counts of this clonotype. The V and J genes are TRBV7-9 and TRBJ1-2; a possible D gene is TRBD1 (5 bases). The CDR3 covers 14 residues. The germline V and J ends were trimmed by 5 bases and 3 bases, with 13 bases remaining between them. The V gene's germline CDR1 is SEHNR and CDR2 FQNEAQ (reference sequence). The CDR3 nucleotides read TGTGCCAGCAGCCTTACGGGGCAGCACTATGGCTACACCTTC. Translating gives CASSLTGQHYGYTF.

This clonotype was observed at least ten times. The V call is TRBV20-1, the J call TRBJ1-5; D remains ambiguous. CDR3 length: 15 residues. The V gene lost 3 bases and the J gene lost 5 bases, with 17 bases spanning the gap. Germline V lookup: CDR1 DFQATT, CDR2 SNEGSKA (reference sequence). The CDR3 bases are TGCAGTGCTAGCTTTGGTCCGGCAGACGATCAGCCCCAGCATTTT. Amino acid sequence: CSASFGPADDQPQHF.

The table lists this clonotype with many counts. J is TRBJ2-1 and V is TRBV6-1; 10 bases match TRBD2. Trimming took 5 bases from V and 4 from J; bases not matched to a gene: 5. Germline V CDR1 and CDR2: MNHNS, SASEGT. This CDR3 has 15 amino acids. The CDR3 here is CASSLAGVAYNEQFF. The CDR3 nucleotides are TGTGCCAGCAGTCTAGCGGGAGTTGCGTACAATGAGCAGTTCTTC.

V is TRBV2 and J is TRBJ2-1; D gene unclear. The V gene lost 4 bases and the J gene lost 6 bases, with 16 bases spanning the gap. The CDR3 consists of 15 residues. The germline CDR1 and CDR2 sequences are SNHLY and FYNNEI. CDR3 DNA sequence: TGTGCCAGCAGTGTTTCGCGGAGCACGGGCAATGAGCAGTTCTTC. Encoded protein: CASSVSRSTGNEQFF.

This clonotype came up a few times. CDR3 amino acids: CSVSPGQGVYGYTF. CDR3 bases: TGCAGCGTTTCGCCGGGACAGGGAGTCTATGGCTACACCTTC. The J gene is TRBJ1-2, the V gene TRBV29-1; 9 nucleotides line up with TRBD1. The J segment lost 4 bases and the V segment lost 5 bases, leaving 8 bases of the junction unmatched. Germline V gives CDR1 SQVTM, CDR2 ANQGSEA. CDR3 length: 14 residues.

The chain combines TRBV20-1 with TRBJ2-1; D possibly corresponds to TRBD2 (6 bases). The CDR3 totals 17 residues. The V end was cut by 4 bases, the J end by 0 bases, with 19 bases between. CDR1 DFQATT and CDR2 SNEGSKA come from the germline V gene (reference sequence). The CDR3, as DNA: TGCAGTGCTAAGGGACTGGTTAGCGGAAGCTCCTACAATGAGCAGTTCTTC. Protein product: CSAKGLVSGSSYNEQFF.

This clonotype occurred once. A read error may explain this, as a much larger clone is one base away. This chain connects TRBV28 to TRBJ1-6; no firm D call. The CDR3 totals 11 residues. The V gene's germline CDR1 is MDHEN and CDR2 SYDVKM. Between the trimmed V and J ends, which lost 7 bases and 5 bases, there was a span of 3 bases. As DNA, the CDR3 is TGTGCCAGCACCCATAATTCACCCCTCCACTTT. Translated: CASTHNSPLHF.

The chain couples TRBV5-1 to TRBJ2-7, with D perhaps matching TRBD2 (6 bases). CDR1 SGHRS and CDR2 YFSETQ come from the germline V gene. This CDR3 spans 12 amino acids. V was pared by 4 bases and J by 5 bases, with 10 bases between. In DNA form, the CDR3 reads TGCGCCAGCAGCGGCAGGGAGGACGAGCAGTACTTC. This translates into CASSGREDEQYF.